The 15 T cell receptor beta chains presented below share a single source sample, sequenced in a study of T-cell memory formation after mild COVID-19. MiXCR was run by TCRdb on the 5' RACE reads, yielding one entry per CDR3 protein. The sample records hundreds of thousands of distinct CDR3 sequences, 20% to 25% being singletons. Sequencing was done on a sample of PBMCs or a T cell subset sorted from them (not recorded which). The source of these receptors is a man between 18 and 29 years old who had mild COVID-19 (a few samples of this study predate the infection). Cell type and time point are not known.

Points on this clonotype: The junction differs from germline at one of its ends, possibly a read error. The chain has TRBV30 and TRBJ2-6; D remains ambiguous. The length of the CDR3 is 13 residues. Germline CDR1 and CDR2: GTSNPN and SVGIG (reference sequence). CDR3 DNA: TGTGCCTGGAGTGTACGTGGGGTCAACGTCCTGACTTTC. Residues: CAWSVRGVNVLTF.

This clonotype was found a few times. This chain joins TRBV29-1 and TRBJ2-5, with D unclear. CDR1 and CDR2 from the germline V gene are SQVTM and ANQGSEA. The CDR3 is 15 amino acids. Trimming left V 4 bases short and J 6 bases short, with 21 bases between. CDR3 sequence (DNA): TGCAGCGTTGGGCCCGGAGTGGCAGGTTGGAAGACCCAGTACTTC. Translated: CSVGPGVAGWKTQYF.

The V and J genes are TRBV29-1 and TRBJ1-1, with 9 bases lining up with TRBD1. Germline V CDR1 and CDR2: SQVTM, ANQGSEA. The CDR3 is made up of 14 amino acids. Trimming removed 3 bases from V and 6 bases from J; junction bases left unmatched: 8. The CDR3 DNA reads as TGCAGCGTTGACCCGGACAGGGGAAGGTCTGAAGCTTTCTTT. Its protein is CSVDPDRGRSEAFF.

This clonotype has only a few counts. The CDR3 bases are TGTGCCAGCAGCCCCGGGACAGGGCGGGCCGAGACCCAGTACTTC. It is translated as CASSPGTGRAETQYF. The V and J genes are TRBV11-2 and TRBJ2-5; 9 bases line up with TRBD1. Germline CDR1 reads SGHAT; CDR2 reads FQNNGV. The CDR3 is made up of 15 amino acids. V trimming: 5 bases; J trimming: 5 bases; junction bases outside the gene matches: 9.

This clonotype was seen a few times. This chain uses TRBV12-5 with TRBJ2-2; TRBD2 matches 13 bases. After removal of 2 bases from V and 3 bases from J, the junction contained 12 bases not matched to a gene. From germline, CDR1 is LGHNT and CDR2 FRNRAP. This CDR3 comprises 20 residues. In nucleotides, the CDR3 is TGTGCTAGTGGTTTGTCCGGGACTAGCGGGGCGAGATGGGACACCGGGGAGCTGTTTTTT. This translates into CASGLSGTSGARWDTGELFF. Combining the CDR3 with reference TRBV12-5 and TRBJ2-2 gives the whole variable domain DARVTQTPRHKVTEMGQEVTMRCQPILGHNTVFWYRQTMMQGLELLAYFRNRAPLDDSGMPKDRFSAEMPDATLATLKIQPSEPRDSAVYFCASGLSGTSGARWDTGELFFGEGSRLTVL.

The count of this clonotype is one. CDR3 sequence (DNA): TGTGCCAGCTCACCACCGGGACCGTACGAGCAGTACTTC. Its translation: CASSPPGPYEQYF. The chain joins TRBV18 to TRBJ2-7; D may be TRBD1 or TRBD2 (5 bases each). Per the germline V gene, CDR1 is KGHSH and CDR2 is LQKENI. CDR3 length equals 13 residues. V lost 0 bases, J lost 4 bases, and 7 bases lay in between.

The CDR3 reads CASSLFGGDLDYGYTF. The CDR3 DNA is TGCGCCAGCAGCCTGTTCGGGGGGGATCTAGACTATGGCTACACCTTC. The gene calls are TRBV5-1 and TRBJ1-2; weak D call: TRBD1 (5 bases). V lost 4 bases and J lost 3, with 19 bases in between. Germline CDR1 and CDR2: SGHRS and YFSETQ. CDR3 length: 16 residues.

The DNA of the CDR3 is TGCAGTGCTCTCGCCAGGGACCAAGAGACCCAGTACTTC. This codes for CSALARDQETQYF. This chain joins TRBV20-1 and TRBJ2-5, with D perhaps matching TRBD1 (5 bases). There are 13 residues in the CDR3. Germline lookup yields CDR1 DFQATT and CDR2 SNEGSKA (reference sequence). V lost 5 bases to trimming and J lost 0 bases, with 10 bases between them.

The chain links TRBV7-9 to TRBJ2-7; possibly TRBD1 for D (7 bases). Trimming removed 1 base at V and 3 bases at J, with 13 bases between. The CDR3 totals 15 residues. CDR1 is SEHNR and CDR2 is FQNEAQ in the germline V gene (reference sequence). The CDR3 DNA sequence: TGTGCCAGCAGCTTAGGGAGACAGGGAGGCTACGAGCAGTACTTC. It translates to CASSLGRQGGYEQYF. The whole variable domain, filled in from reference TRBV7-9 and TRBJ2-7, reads DTGVSQNPRHKITKRGQNVTFRCDPISEHNRLYWYRQTLGQGPEFLTYFQNEAQLEKSRLLSDRFSAERPKGSFSTLEIQRTEQGDSAMYLCASSLGRQGGYEQYFGPGTRLTVT.

The CDR3 protein is CASEIGGPSGNEQFF. CDR3 nucleotide sequence: TGTGCCAGCGAAATCGGGGGGCCATCGGGCAATGAGCAGTTCTTC. V usage is TRBV12-3 or TRBV12-4 and J usage is TRBJ2-1, with D perhaps matching TRBD2 (7 bases). The germline V and J ends were trimmed by 8 bases and 6 bases, with 20 bases remaining between them. The CDR3 consists of 15 residues.

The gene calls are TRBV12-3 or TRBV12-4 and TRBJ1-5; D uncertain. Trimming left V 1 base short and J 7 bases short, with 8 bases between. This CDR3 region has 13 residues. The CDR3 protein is CASSLGFLQPQHF. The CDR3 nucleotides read TGTGCCAGCAGTTTAGGGTTCCTACAGCCCCAGCATTTT.

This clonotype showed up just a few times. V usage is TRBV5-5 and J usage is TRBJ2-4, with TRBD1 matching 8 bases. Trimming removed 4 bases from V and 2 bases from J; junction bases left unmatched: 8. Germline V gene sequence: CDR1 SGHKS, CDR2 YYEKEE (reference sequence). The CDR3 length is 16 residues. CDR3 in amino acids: CASSDAGGSTKNIQYF. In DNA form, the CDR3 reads TGTGCCAGCAGCGACGCAGGGGGCTCGACCAAAAACATTCAGTACTTC.

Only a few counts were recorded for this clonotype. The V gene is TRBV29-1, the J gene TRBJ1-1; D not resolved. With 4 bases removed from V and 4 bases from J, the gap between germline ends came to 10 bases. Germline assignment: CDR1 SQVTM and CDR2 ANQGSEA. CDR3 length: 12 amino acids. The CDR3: CSVGEGGTEAFF. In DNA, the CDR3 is TGCAGCGTTGGCGAGGGCGGCACTGAAGCTTTCTTT.

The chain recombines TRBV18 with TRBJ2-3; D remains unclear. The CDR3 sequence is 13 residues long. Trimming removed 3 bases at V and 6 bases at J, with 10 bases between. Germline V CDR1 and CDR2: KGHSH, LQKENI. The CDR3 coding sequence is TGTGCCAGCTCACCGAAGCGTTCGGATACGCAGTATTTT. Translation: CASSPKRSDTQYF. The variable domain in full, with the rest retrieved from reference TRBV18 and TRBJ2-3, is NAGVMQNPRHLVRRRGQEARLRCSPMKGHSHVYWYRQLPEEGLKFMVYLQKENIIDESGMPKERFSAEFPKEGPSILRIQQVVRGDSAAYFCASSPKRSDTQYFGPGTRLTVL.

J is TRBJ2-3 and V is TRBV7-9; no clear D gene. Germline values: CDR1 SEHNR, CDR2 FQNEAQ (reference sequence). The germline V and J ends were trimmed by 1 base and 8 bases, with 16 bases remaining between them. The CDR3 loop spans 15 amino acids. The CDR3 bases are TGTGCCAGCAGCTTAGGATCGAGCCGGGCTGGTACGCAGTATTTT. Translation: CASSLGSSRAGTQYF.